The next 29 T cell receptor beta chains were all read from a single sample in a study of cytomegalovirus exposure and HLA in healthy donors. PCR involved 60 Vbeta and 13 Jbeta primers. The protocol was immunoSEQ multiplex PCR, while the TCRdb copy is restricted to in-frame clones and leaves out a portion. The repertoire consists of around 150,000 clones, with about 70% occurring once and the leading ten covering approximately 3.4%. The sequenced sample consisted of PBMCs. These receptors came from a man aged 40-49 years in good health and CMV-seronegative.

This clone was counted only a few times. The chain carries TRBV13 and TRBJ1-2, with D possibly being TRBD1 (6 bases). Per the germline V gene, CDR1 is PRHDT and CDR2 is FYEKMQ (reference sequence). The CDR3 consists of 13 residues. The V end was cut by 5 bases, the J end by 8 bases, with 15 bases between. DNA for the CDR3: TGTGCCAGCAGCCTACTTCAGGGGAGAGGCTACACCTTC. Its translation is CASSLLQGRGYTF.

The chain employs TRBV6-6 and TRBJ2-5; 8 bases align to TRBD1. J lost 4 bases, V lost 0 bases, and 7 bases had no gene match. The CDR3 totals 16 residues. Germline V gene data show CDR1 as MNHNY and CDR2 as SVGAGI (reference sequence). Here the CDR3 DNA reads TGTGCCAGCAGTTACTCCTCCGGACAGGGAGGAGAGACCCAGTACTTC. As protein: CASSYSSGQGGETQYF.

The chain has TRBV6-6 and TRBJ2-1; 9 bases are a match to TRBD2. The CDR3 consists of 14 residues. Losses at the gene ends were 5 bases for V and 7 bases for J; bases not matched to a gene: 6. Germline CDR1 and CDR2: MNHNY and SVGAGI (reference sequence). The CDR3 is CASSGRGGLNEQFF. The CDR3 DNA sequence: TGTGCCAGCAGTGGGCGGGGGGGACTAAATGAGCAGTTCTTC.

V is TRBV9 and J is TRBJ2-2; 8 bases match TRBD2. Looked up from germline, CDR1 is SGDLS and CDR2 is YYNGEE. J was trimmed by 1 base and V by 4 bases; bases with no gene match: 6. This CDR3 is 16 amino acids long. The DNA of the CDR3 is TGTGCCAGCAGCTCCCGCGGGGGGCGGAACACCGGGGAGCTGTTTTTT. Its translation is CASSSRGGRNTGELFF.

The chain couples TRBV2 to TRBJ1-4; 8 bases match TRBD1. From germline, CDR1 is SNHLY and CDR2 FYNNEI. With 6 bases clipped from V and 11 bases from J, the junction kept 11 bases outside the gene matches. The CDR3 loop spans 14 amino acids. The DNA of the CDR3 is TGTGCCAGCAGGACCGACAGGGGTAGTGGGAAACTGTTTTTT. This encodes CASRTDRGSGKLFF.

The rearrangement links TRBV27 to TRBJ2-1, with D perhaps matching TRBD1 (8 bases). The CDR3 spans 15 residues. The germline V gene encodes CDR1 MNHEY and CDR2 SMNVEV (reference sequence). V was trimmed by 3 bases and J by 4 bases, leaving 13 bases between them. The DNA for the CDR3 is TGTGCCAGCAGTTTTACAGGGGGGGAATACAATGAGCAGTTCTTC. Residues: CASSFTGGEYNEQFF.

The V gene is TRBV10-3, the J gene TRBJ2-3, with 7 bases aligning to TRBD2. In germline, CDR1 is ENHRY, CDR2 SYGVKD. The CDR3 covers 14 residues. J was trimmed by 2 bases and V by 3 bases; bases with no gene match: 2. DNA of the CDR3: TGTGCCATCAGTGATCTAGCGGTCACAGATACGCAGTATTTT. This encodes CAISDLAVTDTQYF.

This rearrangement joins TRBV19 to TRBJ2-1; D is unclear. Germline V gene sequence: CDR1 LNHDA, CDR2 SQIVND (reference sequence). The length of the CDR3 is 13 residues. The germline V and J ends were trimmed by 4 bases and 0 bases, with 4 bases remaining between them. The CDR3, as DNA: TGTGCCAGTAGTACCGGCTCCTACAATGAGCAGTTCTTC. Translation gives CASSTGSYNEQFF.

The chain links TRBV29-1 to TRBJ2-7; TRBD1 aligns across 7 bases. The V segment lost 6 bases and the J segment 6 bases; nucleotides outside the gene matches: 11. The germline gives CDR1 SQVTM, CDR2 ANQGSEA. CDR3 length: 13 residues. As DNA, the CDR3 is TGCAGCGTCGATGGACAGGAGGTCGCCGAGCAGTACTTC. It is translated as CSVDGQEVAEQYF.

V and J are TRBV18 and TRBJ2-1; no reliable D call. Trimming took 3 bases from V and 0 from J, leaving 3 bases between them. This CDR3 spans 13 amino acids. Germline CDR1 reads KGHSH; CDR2 reads LQKENI. The CDR3 region has the DNA TGTGCCAGCTCACCCGGCTCCTACAATGAGCAGTTCTTC. Encoded protein: CASSPGSYNEQFF. Together with reference TRBV18 and TRBJ2-1, the CDR3 gives the full variable domain: NAGVMQNPRHLVRRRGQEARLRCSPMKGHSHVYWYRQLPEEGLKFMVYLQKENIIDESGMPKERFSAEFPKEGPSILRIQQVVRGDSAAYFCASSPGSYNEQFFGPGTRLTVL.

The chain couples TRBV7-9 to TRBJ2-7, with a weak D call TRBD2 (6 bases). Per the germline V gene, CDR1 is SEHNR and CDR2 is FQNEAQ (reference sequence). This CDR3 has 14 residues. V lost 4 bases, J lost 2 bases, and 12 bases lay in between. The CDR3, as DNA: TGTGCCAGCAGCTCTCCGGGACTCCCCTACGAGCAGTACTTC. Its protein product is CASSSPGLPYEQYF. Looking up the rest from reference TRBV7-9 and TRBJ2-7 gives the full variable domain: DTGVSQNPRHKITKRGQNVTFRCDPISEHNRLYWYRQTLGQGPEFLTYFQNEAQLEKSRLLSDRFSAERPKGSFSTLEIQRTEQGDSAMYLCASSSPGLPYEQYFGPGTRLTVT.

This chain joins TRBV30 and TRBJ2-1, with 7 bases fitting TRBD2. The germline V gene encodes CDR1 GTSNPN and CDR2 SVGIG (reference sequence). The CDR3 is made up of 16 amino acids. Trimming took 0 bases from V and 7 from J; bases not matched to a gene: 12. The CDR3 region is CAWSVPAGALWNEQFF. The CDR3 DNA is TGTGCCTGGAGTGTACCGGCGGGAGCCCTCTGGAATGAGCAGTTCTTC.

For the CDR3, the DNA is TGTGCCAGTTCCGGAGGGGGGGGCTCCCCTAGCAATCAGCCCCAGCATTTT. This gives the protein CASSGGGGSPSNQPQHF. The chain has TRBV28 and TRBJ1-5, with D possibly matching TRBD1 (6 bases). V was cut by 9 bases and J by 0 bases, with 21 bases left in between. Looked up from germline, CDR1 is MDHEN and CDR2 is SYDVKM. The CDR3 loop spans 17 amino acids.

The V gene is TRBV7-3, the J gene TRBJ2-1; TRBD1 might be the D (5 bases). The ends were cut back, 5 bases at V and 5 bases at J, with 7 bases in the middle. This CDR3 is built from 12 residues. Germline V lookup: CDR1 SGHTA, CDR2 FQGTGA. This chain's CDR3 is CASSQGDNEQFF. The CDR3 nucleotides are TGTGCCAGCAGCCAAGGGGACAATGAGCAGTTCTTC.

The chain links TRBV10-3 to TRBJ2-5; D not certain. Germline CDR1 and CDR2: ENHRY and SYGVKD. Trimming removed 5 bases at V and 2 bases at J, with 9 bases between. This CDR3 spans 13 amino acids. The CDR3 region is CAISMTRQETQYF. Here the CDR3 DNA reads TGTGCCATCAGTATGACTCGACAAGAGACCCAGTACTTC.

The rearrangement uses TRBV27 and TRBJ1-1; D ambiguous. Looked up from germline, CDR1 is MNHEY and CDR2 is SMNVEV (reference sequence). V lost 6 bases to trimming and J lost 2 bases, with 10 bases between them. CDR3 length: 13 residues. CDR3 in DNA: TGTGCCAGCAGGTACATGGTTAACACTGAAGCTTTCTTT. Its protein product is CASRYMVNTEAFF.

This sequence joins TRBV11-3 and TRBJ2-6; D is uncertain. V was trimmed by 1 base and J by 0 bases, leaving 4 bases between them. The CDR3 is 15 amino acids. Germline assignment: CDR1 SGHNT and CDR2 YENEEA. The CDR3 spells CASSLAVSGANVLTF. The CDR3 region has the DNA TGTGCCAGCAGCTTAGCAGTCTCTGGGGCCAACGTCCTGACTTTC.

This clone has just one count. The V gene is TRBV7-2, the J gene TRBJ2-7, with 8 bases matching TRBD1. V dropped 0 bases and J dropped 2; count of bases not matched to a gene: 3. The length of the CDR3 is 15 residues. Germline V CDR1 and CDR2: SGHTA, FQGNSA. As DNA, the CDR3 is TGTGCCAGCAGCTTAGCGACAGGGGTACCCTACGAGCAGTACTTC. Protein sequence: CASSLATGVPYEQYF.

The chain couples TRBV25-1 to TRBJ1-5; 7 bases line up with TRBD1. This CDR3 contains 14 residues. Trimming cost V 4 bases and J 10 bases; bases outside gene matches: 10. Germline CDR1 reads MGHDK; CDR2 reads SYGVNS. In DNA, the CDR3 is TGTGCCAGCAGTGGAAGGGGGCTCGAGAAACCCCAGCATTTT. Amino acids: CASSGRGLEKPQHF.

The genes are TRBV5-1 and TRBJ2-1, with TRBD1 matching over 11 bases. Germline trimming cut 4 bases from V and 8 bases from J; bases unmatched to any gene: 8. This CDR3 has 15 residues. The V gene's germline CDR1 is SGHRS and CDR2 YFSETQ. The CDR3 sequence is CASSTGDRGFYEQFF. Here the CDR3 DNA reads TGCGCCAGCAGCACCGGGGACAGGGGGTTTTATGAGCAGTTCTTC.

V is TRBV10-3 and J is TRBJ1-2, with 9 positions matching TRBD1. This CDR3 is built from 13 residues. J gave up 8 bases and V 3 bases, and 4 bases lay outside the gene matches. Germline loops: CDR1 ENHRY, CDR2 SYGVKD. CDR3 in amino acids: CAISEQGARGYTF. CDR3 in DNA: TGTGCCATCAGTGAACAGGGGGCGCGGGGCTACACCTTC.

The chain uses TRBV5-4 and TRBJ1-1; the match to TRBD1 covers 7 bases. Germline V lookup: CDR1 SGHNT, CDR2 YYREEE (reference sequence). Trimming took 5 bases from V and 14 from J; bases not matched to a gene: 12. The CDR3 contains 12 residues. CDR3 in amino acids: CASSPRQGMVFF. The CDR3 DNA reads TGTGCCAGCAGTCCCCGACAGGGAATGGTATTCTTT.

This clone is a singleton in its sample. The gene calls are TRBV29-1 and TRBJ2-3; weak D call: TRBD2 (7 bases). Germline V gene data show CDR1 as SQVTM and CDR2 as ANQGSEA. The CDR3 spans 16 residues. V was cut by 1 base and J by 2 bases, with 16 bases left in between. CDR3 amino acids: CSVEAGGGPTTDTQYF. The CDR3 DNA sequence: TGCAGCGTTGAAGCGGGCGGGGGCCCTACCACAGATACGCAGTATTTT.

The rearrangement joins TRBV5-1 to TRBJ2-5; 14 bases fit TRBD2. The V segment lost 4 bases and the J segment 5 bases; nucleotides outside the gene matches: 4. Germline values: CDR1 SGHRS, CDR2 YFSETQ. This CDR3 has 15 residues. CDR3 protein: CASSLRTSGGETQYF. DNA for the CDR3: TGCGCCAGCAGCCTCCGGACTAGCGGGGGGGAGACCCAGTACTTC.

The rearrangement joins TRBV19 to TRBJ2-7, with D perhaps TRBD1 (6 bases). The CDR3 loop spans 14 amino acids. Trimming stripped 2 bases from V and 0 bases from J, with 8 bases between. The germline gives CDR1 LNHDA, CDR2 SQIVND (reference sequence). The CDR3 sequence is CASSIRTDSYEQYF. For the CDR3, the DNA is TGTGCCAGTAGTATAAGGACAGACTCCTACGAGCAGTACTTC.

The J gene is TRBJ2-5, the V gene TRBV2, with TRBD2 identical over 9 bases. The V gene end was trimmed by 6 bases and the J gene end by 3 bases; junction bases not matched to a gene: 5. The CDR3 is 14 amino acids. CDR1 and CDR2 (germline): SNHLY, FYNNEI. The CDR3 protein is CASRRGLAEETQYF. The CDR3 DNA sequence: TGTGCCAGCAGGAGGGGACTAGCAGAAGAGACCCAGTACTTC.

This chain links TRBV6-1 with TRBJ1-4; 12 bases are a match to TRBD1. The CDR3 sequence is 16 residues long. The trim removed 2 bases at V and 10 bases at J, leaving 8 bases unmatched. Germline CDR1 reads MNHNS; CDR2 reads SASEGT. The CDR3 bases are TGTGCCAGCAGTGAATGGGACAGGGGGCACCCCGGAAAACTGTTTTTT. It codes for CASSEWDRGHPGKLFF.

This chain uses TRBV29-1 with TRBJ1-4; 8 nucleotides line up with TRBD1. Germline loops: CDR1 SQVTM, CDR2 ANQGSEA. This CDR3 has 13 amino acids. V lost 5 bases and J lost 4; bases outside the gene matches: 3. This CDR3 is CSVPTGDNEKLFF. The DNA of the CDR3 is TGCAGCGTTCCGACAGGGGATAATGAAAAACTGTTTTTT.

V gene TRBV7-9 combines with J gene TRBJ2-1; 13 bases align to TRBD2. Germline values: CDR1 SEHNR, CDR2 FQNEAQ (reference sequence). Unmatched junction bases numbered 8, after V lost 5 bases and J lost 10 bases. The length of the CDR3 is 15 residues. The CDR3 nucleotides read TGTGCCAGCAGCGGCGGACTAGCGGGGGTGAGGGAGCAGTTCTTC. The encoded protein is CASSGGLAGVREQFF.